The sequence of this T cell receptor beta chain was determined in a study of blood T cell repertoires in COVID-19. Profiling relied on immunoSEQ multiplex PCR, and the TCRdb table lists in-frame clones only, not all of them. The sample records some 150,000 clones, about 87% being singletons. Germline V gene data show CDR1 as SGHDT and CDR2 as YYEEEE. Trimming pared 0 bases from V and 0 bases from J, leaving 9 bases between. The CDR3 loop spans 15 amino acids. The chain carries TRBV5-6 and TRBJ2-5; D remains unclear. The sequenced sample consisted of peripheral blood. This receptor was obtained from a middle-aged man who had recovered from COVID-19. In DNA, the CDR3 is TGTGCCAGCAGCTTGGCCGTAGCATACCAAGAGACCCAGTACTTC. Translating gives CASSLAVAYQETQYF. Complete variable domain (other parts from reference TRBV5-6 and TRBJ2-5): DAGVTQSPTHLIKTRGQQVTLRCSPKSGHDTVSWYQQALGQGPQFIFQYYEEEERQRGNFPDRFSGHQFPNYSSELNVNALLLGDSALYLCASSLAVAYQETQYFGPGTRLLVL.